This T cell receptor (beta chain) was identified in a study of T cells in Graves' hyperthyroidism and ophthalmopathy. Hyperthyroidism patients were newly diagnosed, had disease duration under 2 months, and were aged 18 to 65 years. Uncontrolled infections, other autoimmune diseases, pregnancy or lactation led to exclusion of patients. V was shortened by 3 bases and J by 6 bases, with 27 bases between the two germline ends. Germline-derived CDR1 and CDR2 are MDHEN and SYDVKM. The CDR3 length is 19 residues. Amplified TCR beta CDR3 regions came from RNA transcripts. Primed by the HTBI set, a first-round RT-PCR was run on the TCR CDR3. From the multiplex PCR reads, TCRdb called clonotypes with MiXCR, one entry per CDR3 protein. The sample carries 450,000 to 600,000 distinct CDR3 sequences, about 15% recorded once. About this clonotype itself: This may arise from a read error, as a much more abundant clone is one base away.

This sequence originates from a woman in her thirties or forties with Graves' hyperthyroidism. The V and J genes are TRBV28 and TRBJ2-1; a weak D match, TRBD2 (7 bases). The specimen was blood. The CDR3 sequence is CASSFLEGLGGSSFNEQFF. CDR3 DNA sequence: TGTGCCAGCAGTTTCCTCGAAGGACTAGGGGGATCTTCATTCAATGAGCAGTTCTTC. Looking up the rest from reference TRBV28 and TRBJ2-1 gives the full variable domain: DVKVTQSSRYLVKRTGEKVFLECVQDMDHENMFWYRQDPGLGLRLIYFSYDVKMKEKGDIPEGYSVSREKKERFSLILESASTNQTSMYLCASSFLEGLGGSSFNEQFFGPGTRLTVL.